This T cell receptor beta chain was identified in a study of shared clonotypes between healthy human individuals. Study-level findings and limits: The study's rarefaction showed incomplete sorted-subset sequencing despite large depth.

With respect to this clone: Its antigen is still unknown.

This CDR3 is built from 15 residues. Germline CDR1 and CDR2: MGHRA and YSYEKL. The V and J ends lost 3 bases and 3 bases, in that order; junction bases with no gene match: 5. The genomic DNA of each subset was split evenly across several immunoSEQ plates. Clones were sequenced by immunoSEQ multiplex PCR, and TCRdb holds only the in-frame ones, with some missing. The sample lists 2 million to 3 million clones, roughly 93% occurring once. This receptor was obtained from a man aged 18-30 years in good health. Some clones in this sample may be carry-over from other donors' samples. The sample taken for sequencing was naive CD4+ T cells from PBMCs. Specified subset: CD45RA+ positively selected. The J gene is TRBJ1-5, the V gene TRBV4-1, with TRBD1 matching 7 bases. The CDR3 nucleotides are TGCGCCAGCAGCCATCCCGGACAGGACAATCAGCCCCAGCATTTT. Its protein is CASSHPGQDNQPQHF.